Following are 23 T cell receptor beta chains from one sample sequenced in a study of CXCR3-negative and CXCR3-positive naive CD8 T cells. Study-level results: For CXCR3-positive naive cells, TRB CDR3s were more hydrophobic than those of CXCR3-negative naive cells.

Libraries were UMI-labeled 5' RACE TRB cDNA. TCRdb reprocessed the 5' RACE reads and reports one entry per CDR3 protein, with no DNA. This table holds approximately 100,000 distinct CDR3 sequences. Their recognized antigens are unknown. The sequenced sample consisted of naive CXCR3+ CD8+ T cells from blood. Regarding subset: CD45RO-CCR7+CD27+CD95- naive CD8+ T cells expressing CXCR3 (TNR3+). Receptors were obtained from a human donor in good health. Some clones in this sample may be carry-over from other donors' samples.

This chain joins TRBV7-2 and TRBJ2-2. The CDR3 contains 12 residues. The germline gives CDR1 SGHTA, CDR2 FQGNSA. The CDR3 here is CASSLLTGELFF.

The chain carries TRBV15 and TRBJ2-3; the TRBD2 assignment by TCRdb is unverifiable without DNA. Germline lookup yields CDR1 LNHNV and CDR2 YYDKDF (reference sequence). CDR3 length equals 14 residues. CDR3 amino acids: CATSGRIRTDTQYF. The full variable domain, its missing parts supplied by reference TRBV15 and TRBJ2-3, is DAMVIQNPRYQVTQFGKPVTLSCSQTLNHNVMYWYQQKSSQAPKLLFHYYDKDFNNEADTPDNFQSRRPNTSFCFLDIRSPGLGDTAMYLCATSGRIRTDTQYFGPGTRLTVL.

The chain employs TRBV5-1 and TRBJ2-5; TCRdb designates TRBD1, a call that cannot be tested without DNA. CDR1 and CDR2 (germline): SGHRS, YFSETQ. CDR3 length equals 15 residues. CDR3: CASSLSGLNQETQYF. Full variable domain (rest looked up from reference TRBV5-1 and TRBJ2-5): KAGVTQTPRYLIKTRGQQVTLSCSPISGHRSVSWYQQTPGQGLQFLFEYFSETQRNKGNFPGRFSGRQFSNSRSEMNVSTLELGDSALYLCASSLSGLNQETQYFGPGTRLLVL.

This CDR3 reads CASSYSAQGNTEAFF. The V and J genes are TRBV6-2 or TRBV6-3 and TRBJ1-1; TCRdb returns TRBD1, unconfirmable since there is no DNA. The CDR3 extends over 15 amino acids. The germline CDR1 and CDR2 sequences are MNHEY and SVGEGT.

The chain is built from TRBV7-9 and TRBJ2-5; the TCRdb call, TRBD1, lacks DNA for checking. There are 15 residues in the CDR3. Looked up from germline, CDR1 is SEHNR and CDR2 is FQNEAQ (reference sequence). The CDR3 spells CASSSGGQVGVTQYF. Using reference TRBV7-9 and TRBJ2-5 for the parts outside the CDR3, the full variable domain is DTGVSQNPRHKITKRGQNVTFRCDPISEHNRLYWYRQTLGQGPEFLTYFQNEAQLEKSRLLSDRFSAERPKGSFSTLEIQRTEQGDSAMYLCASSSGGQVGVTQYFGPGTRLLVL.

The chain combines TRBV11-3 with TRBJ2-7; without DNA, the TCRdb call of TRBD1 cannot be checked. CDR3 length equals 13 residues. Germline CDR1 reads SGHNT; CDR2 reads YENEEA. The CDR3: CASSPGTGGIQYF. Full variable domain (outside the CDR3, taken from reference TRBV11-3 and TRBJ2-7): EAGVVQSPRYKIIEKKQPVAFWCNPISGHNTLYWYLQNLGQGPELLIRYENEEAVDDSQLPKDRFSAERLKGVDSTLKIQPAELGDSAVYLCASSPGTGGIQYFGPGTRLTVT.

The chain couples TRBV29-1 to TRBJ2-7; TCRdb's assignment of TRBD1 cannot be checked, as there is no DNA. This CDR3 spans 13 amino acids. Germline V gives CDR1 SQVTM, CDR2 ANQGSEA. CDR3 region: CSVTGTATYEQYF.

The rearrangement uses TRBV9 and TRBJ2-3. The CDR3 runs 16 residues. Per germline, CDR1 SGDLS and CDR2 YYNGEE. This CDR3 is CASSVVTDPSTDTQYF.

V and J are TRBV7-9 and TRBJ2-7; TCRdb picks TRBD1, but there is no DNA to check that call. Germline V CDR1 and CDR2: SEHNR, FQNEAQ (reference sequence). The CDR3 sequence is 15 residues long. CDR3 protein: CASSPKTGVLYEQYF.

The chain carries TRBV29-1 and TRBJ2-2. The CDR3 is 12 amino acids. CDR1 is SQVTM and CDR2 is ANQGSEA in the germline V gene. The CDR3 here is CSVTPNTGELFF.

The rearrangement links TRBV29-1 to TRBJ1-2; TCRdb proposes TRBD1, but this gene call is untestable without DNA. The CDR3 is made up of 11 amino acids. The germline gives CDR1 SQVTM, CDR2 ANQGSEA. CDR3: CSVEGGYGYTF. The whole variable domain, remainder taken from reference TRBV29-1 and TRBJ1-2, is SAVISQKPSRDICQRGTSLTIQCQVDSQVTMMFWYRQQPGQSLTLIATANQGSEATYESGFVIDKFPISRPNLTFSTLTVSNMSPEDSSIYLCSVEGGYGYTFGSGTRLTVV.

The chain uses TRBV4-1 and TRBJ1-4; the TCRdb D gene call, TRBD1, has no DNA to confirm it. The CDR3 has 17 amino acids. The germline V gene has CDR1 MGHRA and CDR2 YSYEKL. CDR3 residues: CASSQPEGTGSHEKLFF.

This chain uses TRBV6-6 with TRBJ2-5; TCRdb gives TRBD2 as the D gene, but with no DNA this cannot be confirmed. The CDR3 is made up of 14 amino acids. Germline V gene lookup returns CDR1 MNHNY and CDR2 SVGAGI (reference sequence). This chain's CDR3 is CASKLAGDAETQYF.

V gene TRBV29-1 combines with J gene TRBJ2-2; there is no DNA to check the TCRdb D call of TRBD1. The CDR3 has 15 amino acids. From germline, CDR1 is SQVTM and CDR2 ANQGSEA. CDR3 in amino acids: CSVARASDNTGELFF.

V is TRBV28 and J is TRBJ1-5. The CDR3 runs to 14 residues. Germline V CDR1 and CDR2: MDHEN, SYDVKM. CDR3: CASSFGGDNQPQHF. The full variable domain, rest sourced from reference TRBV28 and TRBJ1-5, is DVKVTQSSRYLVKRTGEKVFLECVQDMDHENMFWYRQDPGLGLRLIYFSYDVKMKEKGDIPEGYSVSREKKERFSLILESASTNQTSMYLCASSFGGDNQPQHFGDGTRLSIL.

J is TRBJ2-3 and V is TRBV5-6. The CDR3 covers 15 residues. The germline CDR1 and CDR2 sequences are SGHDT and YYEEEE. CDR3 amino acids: CASSLRPDLTDTQYF.

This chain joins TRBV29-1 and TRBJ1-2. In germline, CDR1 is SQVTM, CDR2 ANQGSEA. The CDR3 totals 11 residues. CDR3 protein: CSARTTYGYTF.

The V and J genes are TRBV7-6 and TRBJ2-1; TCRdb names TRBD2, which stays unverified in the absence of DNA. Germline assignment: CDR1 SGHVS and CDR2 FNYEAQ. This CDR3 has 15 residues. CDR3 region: CASSVTSGGFDEQFF. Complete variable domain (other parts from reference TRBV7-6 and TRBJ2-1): GAGVSQSPRYKVTKRGQDVALRCDPISGHVSLYWYRQALGQGPEFLTYFNYEAQQDKSGLPNDRFSAERPEGSISTLTIQRTEQRDSAMYRCASSVTSGGFDEQFFGPGTRLTVL.

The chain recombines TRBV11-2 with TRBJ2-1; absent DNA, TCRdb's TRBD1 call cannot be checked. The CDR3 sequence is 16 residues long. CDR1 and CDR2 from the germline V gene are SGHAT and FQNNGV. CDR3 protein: CASSATEPRDDNEQFF.

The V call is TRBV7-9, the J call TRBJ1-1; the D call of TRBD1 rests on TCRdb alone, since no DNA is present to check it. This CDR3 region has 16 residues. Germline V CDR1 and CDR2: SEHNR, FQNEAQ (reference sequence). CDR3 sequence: CASSSNPQGTNTEAFF. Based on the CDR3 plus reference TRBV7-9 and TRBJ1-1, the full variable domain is DTGVSQNPRHKITKRGQNVTFRCDPISEHNRLYWYRQTLGQGPEFLTYFQNEAQLEKSRLLSDRFSAERPKGSFSTLEIQRTEQGDSAMYLCASSSNPQGTNTEAFFGQGTRLTVV.

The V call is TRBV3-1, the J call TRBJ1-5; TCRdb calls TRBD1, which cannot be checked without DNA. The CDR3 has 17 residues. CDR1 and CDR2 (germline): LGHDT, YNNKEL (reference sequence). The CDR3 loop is CASSQAYGPERDQPQHF.

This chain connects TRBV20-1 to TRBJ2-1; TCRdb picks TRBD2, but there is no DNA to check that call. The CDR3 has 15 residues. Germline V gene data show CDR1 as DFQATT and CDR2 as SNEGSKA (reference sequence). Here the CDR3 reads CSATPYLTSWNEQFF.

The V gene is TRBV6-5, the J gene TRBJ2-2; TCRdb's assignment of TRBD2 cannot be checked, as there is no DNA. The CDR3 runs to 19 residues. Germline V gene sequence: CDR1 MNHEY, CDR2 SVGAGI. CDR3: CASTPDRGLAGVDAGELFF.